Listed here is a single T cell receptor beta chain. The sample originates from a study of blood T cell repertoires in COVID-19. Study details: COVID-19 samples, acute and convalescent, were from the United States, Italy and Spain. PBMCs, B-cell-depleted T cells, or T cells provided the cDNA or gDNA that made up the material.

Germline assignment: CDR1 SGHVS and CDR2 FQNEAQ. V was clipped by 3 bases and J by 1 base, with 21 bases between them. CDR3 size: 18 residues. Methods used by the authors: Estimation of nucleated cell counts was performed using reference gene primer amplification. Assay used: immunoSEQ multiplex PCR; TCRdb lists only in-frame clones, some missing. That table is the source of V, J and clone size, and D and trimming were worked out from the DNA. The sample holds roughly 190,000 clones, 80% to 95% seen once. The receptor's source is a man aged 45-65 years with acute or convalescent COVID-19. This chain connects TRBV7-8 to TRBJ1-1; TRBD1 is a possible D gene (5 bases). Input material: peripheral blood. The CDR3 protein is CASSFARGNLVSNTEAFF. The CDR3 nucleotides read TGTGCCAGCAGCTTTGCCCGGGGGAATTTGGTTTCGAACACTGAAGCTTTCTTT.